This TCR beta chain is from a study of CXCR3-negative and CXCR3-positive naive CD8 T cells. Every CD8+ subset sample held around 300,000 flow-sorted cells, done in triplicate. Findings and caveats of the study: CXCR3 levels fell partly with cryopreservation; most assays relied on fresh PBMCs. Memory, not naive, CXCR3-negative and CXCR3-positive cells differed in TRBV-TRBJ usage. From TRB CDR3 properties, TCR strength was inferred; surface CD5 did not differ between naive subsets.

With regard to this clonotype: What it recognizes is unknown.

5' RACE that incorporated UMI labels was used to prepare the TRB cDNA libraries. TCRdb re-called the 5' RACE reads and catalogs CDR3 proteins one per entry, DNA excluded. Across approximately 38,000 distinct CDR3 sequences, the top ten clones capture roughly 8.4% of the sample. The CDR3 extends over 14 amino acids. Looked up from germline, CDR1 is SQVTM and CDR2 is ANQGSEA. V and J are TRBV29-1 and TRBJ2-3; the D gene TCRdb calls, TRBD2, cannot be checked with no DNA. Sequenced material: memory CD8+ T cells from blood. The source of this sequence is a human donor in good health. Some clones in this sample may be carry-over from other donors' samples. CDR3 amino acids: CSVAREGSTDTQYF.